This TCR beta chain was identified in a study of blood T cell repertoires in COVID-19. Study at large: COVID-19 samples, acute and convalescent, were from the United States, Italy and Spain. Sample material is recorded as cDNA or gDNA derived from T cells, B-cell-depleted T cells, or PBMCs.

This CDR3 has 16 residues. V was pared by 0 bases and J by 4 bases, with 13 bases between. Looked up from germline, CDR1 is MGHRA and CDR2 is YSYEKL. Source study methods: Reference gene primer amplification in the assay estimated nucleated cell counts. Method: immunoSEQ multiplex PCR; TCRdb's copy keeps in-frame clones and lacks some. That table gives V, J and clone size, and the DNA gave D and trimming. This repertoire shows a few hundred thousand clones, about 80% found once; its top ten account for 6.5% to 9%. Sequenced: peripheral blood. The rearrangement links TRBV4-1 to TRBJ1-3; weak D call: TRBD1 (5 bases). The sequence was obtained from a woman between 45 and 60 years old with acute or convalescent COVID-19. As DNA, the CDR3 is TGCGCCAGCAGCCAAGAGGAGGGGCTGCGCGGAAACACCATATATTTT. The encoded protein is CASSQEEGLRGNTIYF.